Described below is a single TCR beta chain sequence and its context. Its specific antigen is unknown. The record has no base qualities; no much larger clone is one base away. Collaborating institutions collected whole blood in K2EDTA tubes following their own protocols. Collaborator samples were shipped for TCRbeta analysis as frozen whole blood, isolated PBMCs, or DNA extracted from either sample type. This entry is derived from a study of blood T cell repertoires in COVID-19 (TCRdb year 2020). Broadly, across the study: Samples from collaborators originated in the United States, Italy and Spain and spanned both the acute and convalescent phases of COVID-19. The material from the prospective study consisted of cDNA or gDNA derived from T cells, B-cell-depleted T cells, or PBMCs. Subjects who had been exposed to COVID-19, were actively infected with it, or had recovered from it provided the deeply sampled blood TCRbeta repertoires that made up the dataset. Nearly every sample came with metadata listing a de-identified subject ID, COVID-19 status, age in years and sex. Where available, HLA class I and class II types were obtained from metadata supplied by the sample provider rather than from assay-based typing. Samples came from the ongoing ImmuneRACE study (first 160 participants) plus 1,254 subjects from 6 global collaborators. The repertoires were released in a freely available public database intended as a resource for research on the immune response to SARS-CoV-2.

The investigation overall reported the following: The quantity of clinical and demographic metadata differed by source and by participant and was supplied without curation.

According to the germline V gene, CDR1 reads MNHNS and CDR2 reads SASEGT. V is cut back by 6 bases and J by 0 bases, with 4 bases in the junction unmatched. Including cysteine and phenylalanine, the CDR3 has 14 amino acids. Of the read, only the CDR3 DNA is kept; its 42 bases are in frame from base 1. TCRbeta CDR3 regions were amplified from genomic DNA using the immunoSEQ Assay, a bias-controlled multiplex PCR. As for the authors' bioinformatics: The number of nucleated cells in each sample was estimated from the amplification of reference gene primers within the assay. To quantify the absolute abundance of each unique TCRbeta CDR3 rearrangement, sequence reads were collapsed and filtered. For each sample, productive Simpson clonality was calculated by taking the square root of Simpson's diversity index across productive rearrangements. TCRdb stores this immuneACCESS table with in-frame sequences only. Part of the clones is absent; in the studies checked, under half of the shortfall reflects unresolved V genes, and no reason is known for the rest. D and trimming come from the DNA, and the V and J calls and clone size come from that table. This sample holds roughly 70,000 clones; more than 60% were observed only once. The ten largest clones add up to less than 25% of the sample.

Specimen: peripheral blood. The V and J segments used are TRBV6-1 and TRBJ1-1; 7 nucleotides in the junction match TRBD1. The receptor was isolated from a man aged 60 to 69 with acute or convalescent COVID-19. CDR3 reads: CASRLGQLNTEAFF. The DNA is TGTGCCAGCAGGTTGGGACAGTTGAACACTGAAGCTTTCTTT.